The subject of this entry is one T cell receptor (beta chain). No antigen is known for it. The sample belongs to a study of cytomegalovirus exposure and HLA in healthy donors. Trimming removed 0 bases at V and 13 bases at J, with 11 bases between. The CDR3 loop spans 13 amino acids. CDR1 is SGHRS and CDR2 is YFSETQ in the germline V gene. Points from the study as a whole: The likely origin of a cluster of highly shared sequence variants was a sequencing artifact. Later genetic work tied a missense DCLRE1C variant to beta-chain V and J trimming.

Vbeta (60) and Jbeta (13) primers were used in the PCR. In the original processing: Later work found approximately 87 million unique TCR beta chains, with 9.5 million to 11 million shared. The protocol was immunoSEQ multiplex PCR, while the TCRdb copy is restricted to in-frame clones and leaves out a portion. V and J calls and clone size are those listed in that table; D and trimming were worked out from the DNA. Of 200,000 to 250,000 clones in the sample, about 78% were seen once. Material for sequencing was PBMCs. The sequence was obtained from a male donor in good health and CMV-seronegative. The chain joins TRBV5-1 to TRBJ1-6, with D perhaps TRBD1 (5 bases). CDR3 loop: CASSLAPRDPLHF. The CDR3 nucleotides read TGCGCCAGCAGCTTGGCACCCAGGGATCCCCTCCACTTT.